This TCR beta chain emerged from a study of cytomegalovirus exposure and HLA in healthy donors (dated by TCRdb to the late 2010s). Concerning the study at large: The 650 to 800 repertoires of the first cohort and the 110 or so validation repertoires were produced on the same platform, according to a later analysis. The study aimed to test whether cataloging public T cell receptors could reveal signatures of past pathogen exposure. A separate validation cohort of about 110 different subjects was used in addition to the roughly 620-subject first cohort. The study combined high-throughput TCR immunosequencing, statistical association of individual TCRs with disease status, and machine learning to predict cytomegalovirus infection status. Overall study outcomes, separate from this receptor: Most TCR sequences were seen in very few donors, while some public TCRs were found in many individuals. In both the original and validation cohorts, the classifier was reported to diagnose cytomegalovirus status with high specificity and sensitivity. It was suggested by the authors that the approach could potentially be generalized to other disease states and immunological phenotypes. The study gave a list of under 200 TCR beta chains associated with cytomegalovirus. A later analysis lacked HLA typing for the validation cohort, so it scored co-occurrence in that cohort across all 110 or so repertoires. In vitro tests confirmed that a few of the cytomegalovirus-associated TCR beta chains recognize cytomegalovirus antigens. Subsequent analysis determined that TCRs grouped into clusters in the first cohort also showed a tendency toward co-occurrence across the roughly 110 validation repertoires, and roughly 95% of cluster scores exceeded 0.

There are 14 amino acids in the CDR3, from cysteine to phenylalanine inclusive. The DNA shown is the 42-base CDR3, in frame from base 1. Trimming removed 1 base from V and 5 bases from J, leaving 9 bases between the germline ends. Sequences SEHNR (CDR1) and FQNEAQ (CDR2) are obtained from the germline V gene (reference sequence). About this clone: The specificity of this receptor is unknown. There are no base qualities to consult, and no much larger clone falls within one base.

Receptor amplification or capture employed the immunoSEQ multiplex PCR assay. Turning to the authors' computational methods: A statistical classification framework was developed to diagnose cytomegalovirus status using the catalog of TCR beta chain sequences. The table was pulled from immuneACCESS by TCRdb, which kept in-frame rearrangements only. Such tables lose some clones; where checked, under half of the loss comes from unresolved V genes, and the rest has no known cause. The DNA gave D and trimming, while V, J and clone size come from that table. Recorded for this sample are around 260,000 clones; around 91% of them occurred a single time. The ten most abundant clones make up around 3.3% of the sample. The donors were included in the validation cohort of over a hundred subjects, a group kept apart from the roughly 690-subject first cohort.

The rearrangement combines TRBV7-9 with TRBJ2-1, with the D gene call left open. Source material: PBMCs. The receptor comes from a woman aged 25 to 39 in good health and CMV-seronegative. The CDR3 loop reads CASSLVSWNNEQFF. The DNA reads TGTGCCAGCAGCTTAGTCTCCTGGAACAATGAGCAGTTCTTC. The reference TRBV7-9 and TRBJ2-1 proteins fill in what lies around the CDR3, so the full variable domain reads DTGVSQNPRHKITKRGQNVTFRCDPISEHNRLYWYRQTLGQGPEFLTYFQNEAQLEKSRLLSDRFSAERPKGSFSTLEIQRTEQGDSAMYLCASSLVSWNNEQFFGPGTRLTVL.